The source of this T cell receptor (beta chain) is a study of read filtering for tumor transcriptome and immune sequencing (dated by TCRdb to 2020 to 2021). With regard to the full study: Of the patients in the cohort, around 17 were male and fewer than 15 were female, and their mean age was approximately 71 years, with a range of roughly 40 to 80. Under revised international staging, about eight patients fell into R-ISS I, some 15 into R-ISS II and roughly 7 into R-ISS III. Whole-transcriptome libraries were prepared with the TruSeq RNA Access Library Prep Kit after DNase treatment. Per sample, about 4.05 to 10.27 million TCR-region mapped reads were obtained with IR-seq, compared with only about 85 to 1273 with RNA-seq. The study compared TCR repertoires from targeted immune repertoire sequencing and bulk whole-transcriptome sequencing run on the same bone marrow samples. One main goal was a read-filtering strategy for immune repertoire data, in particular deciding whether clonotypes backed by only one read should be removed.

V ends up 5 bases short and J 9 bases short, with an unmatched junction base count of 10. From the cysteine through the phenylalanine, the CDR3 covers 16 amino acids. The sequence is cut down to CDR3 DNA, 48 bases in frame from base 1. Sequences SEHNR (CDR1) and FQNEAQ (CDR2) are obtained from the germline V gene (reference sequence). Study-wide findings and limitations: The sorted CD138-negative fraction was composed of a mixed bone marrow immune population rather than of purified T cells. In IR-seq, single-read clonotypes were roughly 86% of clonotypes but 3.5% to 4% of total reads; in RNA-seq they were 70% to 75% of clonotypes and 44.6% of reads. IR-seq captured clonotypes at much higher depth and more reliably than RNA-seq, and smaller IR-seq throughput sufficed to identify most shared clonotypes. The correlation between IR-seq and RNA-seq shared clonotype proportions was increased by removal of single-read clonotypes.

TCR libraries were constructed from approximately 0.4 ug RNA using the Immunoverse kit, and molecular barcoded adaptors covering alpha/delta and beta/gamma chains were employed. TCR library preparation was performed with the same RNA that was used for transcriptome sequencing. TCR libraries were sequenced on an Illumina HiSeq 4000 with 2 x 150 cycles. Under the source paper's analysis protocol: Using MiXCR, which included quality filtering and error correction, TCR reads were aligned to human V, D, J and C references and then assembled into CDR3 clonotypes. The tcR package in R was used for analysis of clonotype counts and gene usage diversity. Raw mapping reads were checked after the RNA-seq reads had been mapped by STAR aligner version 2.5.3a onto the human GRCh37 genome. IR-seq fastq files were randomly downsampled with Seqtk 1.3 to test the effect of sequencing depth on detected clonotypes. Starting from the raw public reads, TCRdb applied fastp trimming at Q25, assembled clones with MiXCR and retained in-frame beta chains. Identical CDR3 protein sequences are pooled into one entry, listed with their most common genes and DNA. TCRdb's processing, not the authors' own work, is the source of the V and J calls. The sample includes about 50,000 distinct CDR3 sequences, with approximately 19% observed a single time. The ten most abundant clones make up roughly 37% of the sample.

Each patient had bone marrow sampled at the time of active disease. Ficoll-Hypaque density gradient centrifugation was used to isolate the bone marrow mononuclear cells. To remove myeloma plasma cells, the cells were labeled with CD138 magnetic microbeads on a MACS separator, and CD138-negative cells were then collected by negative selection. Purity of the isolated cells was checked by flow cytometry on an Attune NxT using CD138 antibodies. TRIzol reagent was used to extract total RNA, which was then quantified with a NanoDrop spectrophotometer. For each patient, paired RNA-seq and IR-seq were run on the CD138-negative bone marrow sample from that patient. This clonotype was recorded at least ten times. Its binding antigen is unknown. There are no base qualities to consult, and no much larger clone falls within one base.

The specimen sequenced was a population of CD138-negative cells sorted from bone marrow. The cell subset or site tag for this specimen amounts to: bone marrow mononuclear cells depleted of CD138+ plasma/myeloma cells by negative magnetic selection. This sequence was found in a donor older than 35 with multiple myeloma. The chain uses TRBV7-9 and TRBJ2-1, and TRBD2 matches 13 of the central bases. The nucleotide sequence reads as follows: TGTGCCAGCAGCCCAGAAGGACTAGCGGGAGAAAGTGAGCAGTTCTTC. This translates into CASSPEGLAGESEQFF.